This entry is about one T cell receptor (beta chain). This record belongs to a study of early stage breast cancer tumors. Trimming took off 6 bases at V and 4 bases at J, with 10 bases between the two ends. Germline V CDR1 and CDR2: MNHEY, SMNVEV (reference sequence). The CDR3 is made up of 13 amino acids. Data came from immunoSEQ multiplex PCR; TCRdb stores just in-frame clones and leaves some out. The sample yields some 47,000 clones, around 83% seen once. This chain uses TRBV27 with TRBJ1-3; D gene unclear. The receptor was isolated from a person between 50 and 60 years old with breast cancer. Sequencing was done on a sample of blood. The CDR3 bases are TGTGCCAGCAGGGCTTATGCAGGAAACACCATATATTTT. This codes for CASRAYAGNTIYF.